The sequence of this T cell receptor (beta chain) was determined in a study of control samples from healthy donors and cancer patients. Germline lookup yields CDR1 SEHNR and CDR2 FQNEAQ (reference sequence). This CDR3 has 15 amino acids. The ends were cut back, 1 base at V and 7 bases at J, with 14 bases in the middle. Method: immunoSEQ multiplex PCR; TCRdb's copy keeps in-frame clones and lacks some. The sample holds some 110,000 clones, over 90% seen once. The J gene is TRBJ1-5, the V gene TRBV7-9; D is possibly TRBD1 (6 bases). The receptor was derived from a man younger than 40 in good health. The source material was blood. The CDR3 coding sequence is TGTGCCAGCAGCTTAGTGCGGGGGCAGGAACAGCCCCAGCATTTT. Its translation: CASSLVRGQEQPQHF.